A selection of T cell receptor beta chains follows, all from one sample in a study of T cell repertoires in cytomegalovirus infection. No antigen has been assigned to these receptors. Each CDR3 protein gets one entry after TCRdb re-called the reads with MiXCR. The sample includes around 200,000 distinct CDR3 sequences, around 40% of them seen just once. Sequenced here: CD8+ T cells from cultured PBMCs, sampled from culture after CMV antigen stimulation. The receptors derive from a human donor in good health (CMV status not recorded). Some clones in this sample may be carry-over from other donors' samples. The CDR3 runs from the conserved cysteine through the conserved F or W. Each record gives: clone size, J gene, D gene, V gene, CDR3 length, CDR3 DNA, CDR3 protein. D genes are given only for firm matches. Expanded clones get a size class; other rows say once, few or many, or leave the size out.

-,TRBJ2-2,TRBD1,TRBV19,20,TGTGCCAGTACCCTAGGGGAGGGACAGGGGGCGTCGAAGAACACCGGGGTGCTGTTTTTT,CASTLGEGQGASKNTGVLFF
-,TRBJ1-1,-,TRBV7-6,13,TGTGCCAGCGCAGGAGGGGGTGAGGATGAAGCTTTCTTT,CASAGGGEDEAFF
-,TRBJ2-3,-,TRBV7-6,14,TGTGCCAGCAGCCCTCAGACTAGCACAGATACGCAGTATTTT,CASSPQTSTDTQYF
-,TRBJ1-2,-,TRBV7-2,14,TGTGCCAGCAGCCTTTACAGAGCTAACTATGGCTACACCTTC,CASSLYRANYGYTF
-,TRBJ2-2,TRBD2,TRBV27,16,TGTGCCAGCAATTTTCGCGGCCGGGGGGACACCGGGGAGCTGTTTTTT,CASNFRGRGDTGELFF
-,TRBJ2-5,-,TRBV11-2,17,TGTGCCAGCAGCTCCCCGTTGGCGGGGGCGTACCAAGAGACCCAGTACTTC,CASSSPLAGAYQETQYF
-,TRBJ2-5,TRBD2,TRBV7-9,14,TGTGCCAGCATCAGTAGCGGGGTCAGAGAGACCCAGTACTTC,CASISSGVRETQYF
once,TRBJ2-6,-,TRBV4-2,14,TGTGCCAGCAGCCAAGAATCAGGGGCCAACGTCCTGACTTTC,CASSQESGANVLTF
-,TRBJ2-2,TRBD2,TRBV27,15,TGTGCCAGCAGTTTTACTAGCGGCTACACCGGGGAGCTGTTTTTT,CASSFTSGYTGELFF
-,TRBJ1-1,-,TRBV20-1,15,TGCAGTGCCCCAACGCTCGTGGCTATGGACACTGAAGCTTTCTTT,CSAPTLVAMDTEAFF
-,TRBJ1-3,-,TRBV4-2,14,TGTGCCAGCAGCCAAGTTAGCTCTGGAAACACCATATATTTT,CASSQVSSGNTIYF
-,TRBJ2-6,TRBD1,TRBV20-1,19,TGCAGTGCTAGAGCCCCGTACCGGGACAGGAGCTCTGGGGCCAACGTCCTGACTTTC,CSARAPYRDRSSGANVLTF
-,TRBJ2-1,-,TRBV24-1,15,TGTGCCACCAGTGGTACCCGGGACGGCCCTAGGGAGCAGTTCTTC,CATSGTRDGPREQFF
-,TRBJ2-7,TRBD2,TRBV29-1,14,TGCAGCGTTCTGGGACGGACTAGCAGCTACGAGCAGTACTTC,CSVLGRTSSYEQYF
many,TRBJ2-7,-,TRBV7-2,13,TGTGCCAGCAGCTTATTTGACCCCTACGAGCAGTACTTC,CASSLFDPYEQYF
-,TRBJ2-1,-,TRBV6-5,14,TGTGCCAGCAGTCGCGGGACAGTTTTGAATGAGCAGTTCTTC,CASSRGTVLNEQFF
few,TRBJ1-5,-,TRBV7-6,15,TGTGCCAGCAGCTTAGGAGTCGCGGCAAATCAGCCCCAGCATTTT,CASSLGVAANQPQHF
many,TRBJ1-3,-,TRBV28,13,TGTGCCAGCACTAGACAAAGGGAAAACACCATATATTTT,CASTRQRENTIYF
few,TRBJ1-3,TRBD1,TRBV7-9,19,TGTGCCAGCAGCCCGAAACCGGGGGACAGAAGGGCCAGCGGAAACACCATATATTTT,CASSPKPGDRRASGNTIYF
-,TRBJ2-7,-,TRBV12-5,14,TGTGCTAGTGGAATGACAGGATTCAACTACGAGCAGTACTTC,CASGMTGFNYEQYF
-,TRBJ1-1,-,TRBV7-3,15,TGTGCCAGCAGCCCCGACGGACACATGAACACTGAAGCTTTCTTT,CASSPDGHMNTEAFF
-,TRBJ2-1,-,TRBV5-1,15,TGCGCCAGCAGCTTGTTGTCAGGGACCTACAATGAGCAGTTCTTC,CASSLLSGTYNEQFF
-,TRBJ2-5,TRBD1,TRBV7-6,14,TGTGCCAGCAGCTCCAGACAGGGAGAGGAGACCCAGTACTTC,CASSSRQGEETQYF